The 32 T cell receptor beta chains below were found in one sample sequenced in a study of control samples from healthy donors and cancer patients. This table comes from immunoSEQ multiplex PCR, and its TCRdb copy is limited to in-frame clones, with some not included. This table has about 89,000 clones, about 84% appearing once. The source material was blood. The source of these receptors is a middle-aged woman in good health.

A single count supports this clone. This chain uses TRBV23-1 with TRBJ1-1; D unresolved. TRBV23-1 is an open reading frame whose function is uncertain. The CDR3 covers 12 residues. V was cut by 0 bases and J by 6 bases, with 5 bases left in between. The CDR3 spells CASSQSDSEAFF. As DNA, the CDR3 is TGCGCCAGCAGTCAATCGGACTCTGAAGCTTTCTTT.

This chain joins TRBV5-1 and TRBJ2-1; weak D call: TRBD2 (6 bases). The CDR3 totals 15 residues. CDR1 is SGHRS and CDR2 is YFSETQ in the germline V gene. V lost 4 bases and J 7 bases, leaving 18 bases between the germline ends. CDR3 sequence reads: CASSRRDRLANEQFF. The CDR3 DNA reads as TGCGCCAGCAGCCGCCGGGACCGCCTAGCGAATGAGCAGTTCTTC.

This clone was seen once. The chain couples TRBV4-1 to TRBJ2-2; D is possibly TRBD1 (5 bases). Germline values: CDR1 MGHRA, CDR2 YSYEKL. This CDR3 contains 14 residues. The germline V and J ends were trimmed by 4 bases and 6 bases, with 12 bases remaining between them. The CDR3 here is CASSPSDSSGELFF. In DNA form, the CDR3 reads TGCGCCAGCAGCCCGTCAGACAGTTCCGGGGAGCTGTTTTTT.

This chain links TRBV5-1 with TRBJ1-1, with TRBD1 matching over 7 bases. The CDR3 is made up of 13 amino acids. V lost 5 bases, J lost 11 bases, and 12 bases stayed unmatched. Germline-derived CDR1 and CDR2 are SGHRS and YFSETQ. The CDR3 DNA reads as TGCGCCAGCAGGACCGGGACAGAGTCTCTGGCTTTCTTT. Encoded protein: CASRTGTESLAFF. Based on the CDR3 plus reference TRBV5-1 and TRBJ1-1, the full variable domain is KAGVTQTPRYLIKTRGQQVTLSCSPISGHRSVSWYQQTPGQGLQFLFEYFSETQRNKGNFPGRFSGRQFSNSRSEMNVSTLELGDSALYLCASRTGTESLAFFGQGTRLTVV.

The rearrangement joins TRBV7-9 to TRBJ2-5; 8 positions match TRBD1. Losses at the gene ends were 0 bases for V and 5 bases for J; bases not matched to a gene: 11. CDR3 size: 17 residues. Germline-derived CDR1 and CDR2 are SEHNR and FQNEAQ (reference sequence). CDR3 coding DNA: TGTGCCAGCAGCTTAGCCTTCATGGACAGGGATCGGGAGACCCAGTACTTC. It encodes CASSLAFMDRDRETQYF.

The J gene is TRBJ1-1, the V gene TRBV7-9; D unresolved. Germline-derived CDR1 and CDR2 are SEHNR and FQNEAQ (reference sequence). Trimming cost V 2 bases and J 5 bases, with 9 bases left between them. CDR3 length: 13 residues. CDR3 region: CASSLSRETEAFF. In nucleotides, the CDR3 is TGTGCCAGCAGCTTAAGCCGGGAAACTGAAGCTTTCTTT.

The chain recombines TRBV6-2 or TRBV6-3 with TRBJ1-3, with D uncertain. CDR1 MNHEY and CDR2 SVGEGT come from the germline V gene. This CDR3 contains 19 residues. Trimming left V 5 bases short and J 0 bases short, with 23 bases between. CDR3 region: CASSKSPGVRPYSGNTIYF. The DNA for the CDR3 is TGTGCCAGCAGTAAATCTCCCGGCGTCCGACCATACTCTGGAAACACCATATATTTT.

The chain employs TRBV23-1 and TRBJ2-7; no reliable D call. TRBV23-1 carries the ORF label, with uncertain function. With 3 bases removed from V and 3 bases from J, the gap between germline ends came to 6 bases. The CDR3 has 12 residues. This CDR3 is CASSHRNYEQYF. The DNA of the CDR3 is TGCGCCAGCAGTCACCGTAACTACGAGCAGTACTTC.

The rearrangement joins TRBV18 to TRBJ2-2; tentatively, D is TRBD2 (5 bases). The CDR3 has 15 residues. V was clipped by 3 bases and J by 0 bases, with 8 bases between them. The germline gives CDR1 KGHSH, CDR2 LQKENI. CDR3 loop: CASSPGMANTGELFF. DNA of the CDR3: TGTGCCAGCTCACCCGGGATGGCGAACACCGGGGAGCTGTTTTTT.

The CDR3 sequence: CASTPPGTRETQYF. Written as DNA, the CDR3 is TGTGCCAGCACCCCTCCAGGTACCCGGGAGACCCAGTACTTC. The chain carries TRBV7-2 and TRBJ2-5, with unresolved D. The CDR3 contains 14 residues. V dropped 7 bases and J dropped 5 bases, with 17 bases sitting between them. Germline V gene lookup returns CDR1 SGHTA and CDR2 FQGNSA.

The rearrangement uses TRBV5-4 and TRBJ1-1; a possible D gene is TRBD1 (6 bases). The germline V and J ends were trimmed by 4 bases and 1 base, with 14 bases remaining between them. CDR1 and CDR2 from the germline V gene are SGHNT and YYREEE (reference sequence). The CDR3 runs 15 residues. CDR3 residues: CASSPGTLENTEAFF. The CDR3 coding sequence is TGTGCCAGCAGCCCCGGGACACTTGAGAACACTGAAGCTTTCTTT.

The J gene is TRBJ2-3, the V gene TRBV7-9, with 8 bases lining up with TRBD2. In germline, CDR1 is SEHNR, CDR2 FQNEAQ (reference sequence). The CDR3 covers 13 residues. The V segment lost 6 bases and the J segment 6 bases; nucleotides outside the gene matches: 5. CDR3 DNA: TGTGCCAGCAGACGGGGGGGCGTGGATACGCAGTATTTT. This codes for CASRRGGVDTQYF.

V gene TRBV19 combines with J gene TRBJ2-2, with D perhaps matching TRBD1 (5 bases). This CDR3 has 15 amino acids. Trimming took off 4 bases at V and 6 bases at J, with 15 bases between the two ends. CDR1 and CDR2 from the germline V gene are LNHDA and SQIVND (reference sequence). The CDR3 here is CASSKTAPSAGELFF. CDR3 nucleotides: TGTGCCAGTAGTAAGACAGCCCCTTCGGCCGGGGAGCTGTTTTTT.

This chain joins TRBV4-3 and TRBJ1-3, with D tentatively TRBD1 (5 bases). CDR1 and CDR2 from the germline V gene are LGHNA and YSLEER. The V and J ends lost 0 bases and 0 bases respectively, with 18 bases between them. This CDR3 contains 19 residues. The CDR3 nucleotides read TGCGCCAGCAGCCAAGATCGGACGGGCCTCGGGGGCTCTGGAAACACCATATATTTT. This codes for CASSQDRTGLGGSGNTIYF.

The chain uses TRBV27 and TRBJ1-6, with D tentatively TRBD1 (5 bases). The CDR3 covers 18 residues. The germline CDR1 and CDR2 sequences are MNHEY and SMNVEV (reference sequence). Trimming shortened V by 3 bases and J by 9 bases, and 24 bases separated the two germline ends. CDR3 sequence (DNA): TGTGCCAGCAGTTTTCGGTGGCAGGGTGGACGCCTCGGTTCACCCCTCCACTTT. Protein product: CASSFRWQGGRLGSPLHF.

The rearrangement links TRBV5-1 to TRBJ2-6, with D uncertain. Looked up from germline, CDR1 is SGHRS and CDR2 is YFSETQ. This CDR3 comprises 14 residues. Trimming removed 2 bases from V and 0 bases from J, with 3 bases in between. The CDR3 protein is CASSLPSGANVLTF. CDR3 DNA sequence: TGCGCCAGCAGCTTACCCTCTGGGGCCAACGTCCTGACTTTC.

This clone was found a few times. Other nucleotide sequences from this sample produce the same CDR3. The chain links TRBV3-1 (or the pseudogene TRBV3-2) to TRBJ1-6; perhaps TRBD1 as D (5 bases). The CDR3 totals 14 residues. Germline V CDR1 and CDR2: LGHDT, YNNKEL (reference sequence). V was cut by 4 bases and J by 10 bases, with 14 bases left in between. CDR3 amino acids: CASSPPGYSSPLHF. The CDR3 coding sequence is TGTGCCAGCAGCCCACCAGGGTACAGCTCACCCCTCCACTTT.

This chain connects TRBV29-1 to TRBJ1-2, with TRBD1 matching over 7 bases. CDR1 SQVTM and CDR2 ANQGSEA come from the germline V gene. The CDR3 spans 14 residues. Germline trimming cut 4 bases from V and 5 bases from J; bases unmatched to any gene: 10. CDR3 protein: CSVAKRDSGYGYTF. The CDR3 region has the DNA TGCAGCGTTGCAAAGCGGGACAGCGGATATGGCTACACCTTC.

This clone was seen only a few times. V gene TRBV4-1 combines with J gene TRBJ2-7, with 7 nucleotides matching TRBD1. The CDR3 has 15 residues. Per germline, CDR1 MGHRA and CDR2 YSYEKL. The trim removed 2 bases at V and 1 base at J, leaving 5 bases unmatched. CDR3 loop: CASSQSGDSSYEQYF. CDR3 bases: TGCGCCAGCAGCCAAAGTGGGGACAGTTCCTACGAGCAGTACTTC.

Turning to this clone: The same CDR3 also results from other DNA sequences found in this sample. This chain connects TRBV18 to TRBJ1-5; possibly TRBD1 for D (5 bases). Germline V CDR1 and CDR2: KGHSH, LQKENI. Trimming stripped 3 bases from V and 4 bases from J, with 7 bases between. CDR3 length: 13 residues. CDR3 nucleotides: TGTGCCAGCTCACCCGGACAAAATCAGCCCCAGCATTTT. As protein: CASSPGQNQPQHF.

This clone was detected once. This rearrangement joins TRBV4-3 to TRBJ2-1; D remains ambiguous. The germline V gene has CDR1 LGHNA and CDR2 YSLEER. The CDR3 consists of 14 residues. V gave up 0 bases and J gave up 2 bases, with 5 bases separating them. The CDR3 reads CASSQDRAYNEQFF. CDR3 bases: TGCGCCAGCAGCCAAGATAGGGCCTACAATGAGCAGTTCTTC.

For the CDR3, the DNA is TGTGCCAGCAGTTACAACAGGGGCGGGTACGAGCAGTACTTC. Amino acid sequence: CASSYNRGGYEQYF. The chain has TRBV6-5 and TRBJ2-7; 7 nucleotides align to TRBD1. This CDR3 has 14 residues. V was pared by 2 bases and J by 4 bases, with 5 bases of the junction left unmatched. Germline V gene sequence: CDR1 MNHEY, CDR2 SVGAGI.

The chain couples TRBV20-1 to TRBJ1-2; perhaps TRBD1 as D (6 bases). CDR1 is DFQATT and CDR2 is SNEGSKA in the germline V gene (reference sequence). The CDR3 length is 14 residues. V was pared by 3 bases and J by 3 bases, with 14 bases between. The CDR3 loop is CSASLPGEDYGYTF. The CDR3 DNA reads TGCAGTGCTAGTCTCCCAGGGGAGGACTATGGCTACACCTTC.

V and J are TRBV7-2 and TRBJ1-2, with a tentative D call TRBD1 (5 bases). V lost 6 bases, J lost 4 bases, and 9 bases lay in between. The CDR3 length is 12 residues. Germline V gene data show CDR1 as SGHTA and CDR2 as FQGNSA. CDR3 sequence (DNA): TGTGCCAGCAGTTGGACATCCTATGGCTACACCTTC. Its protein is CASSWTSYGYTF.

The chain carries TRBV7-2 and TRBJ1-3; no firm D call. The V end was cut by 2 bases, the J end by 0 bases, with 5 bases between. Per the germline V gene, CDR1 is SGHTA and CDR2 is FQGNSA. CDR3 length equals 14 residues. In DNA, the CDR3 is TGTGCCAGCAGCTTAATGTACTCTGGAAACACCATATATTTT. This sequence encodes CASSLMYSGNTIYF.

The CDR3 is CSARTATQYF. The CDR3 coding sequence is TGCAGTGCTAGGACCGCGACGCAGTATTTT. This sequence joins TRBV20-1 and TRBJ2-3; unclear D gene. V lost 3 bases, J lost 9 bases, and 7 bases lay in between. Germline V gene lookup returns CDR1 DFQATT and CDR2 SNEGSKA (reference sequence). This CDR3 comprises 10 residues.

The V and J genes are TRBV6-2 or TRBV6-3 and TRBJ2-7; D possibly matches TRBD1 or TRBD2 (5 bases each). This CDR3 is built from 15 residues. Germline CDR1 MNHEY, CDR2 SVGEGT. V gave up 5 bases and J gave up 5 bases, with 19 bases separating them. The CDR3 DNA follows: TGTGCCAGCAGTCCCCGCGGCAGTGGGGGTAACGAGCAGTACTTC. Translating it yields CASSPRGSGGNEQYF.

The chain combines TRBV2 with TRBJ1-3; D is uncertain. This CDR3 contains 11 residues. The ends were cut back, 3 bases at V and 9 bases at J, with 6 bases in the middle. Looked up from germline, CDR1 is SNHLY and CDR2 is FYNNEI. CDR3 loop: CASSEWGTIYF. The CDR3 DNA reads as TGTGCCAGCAGTGAGTGGGGCACCATATATTTT.

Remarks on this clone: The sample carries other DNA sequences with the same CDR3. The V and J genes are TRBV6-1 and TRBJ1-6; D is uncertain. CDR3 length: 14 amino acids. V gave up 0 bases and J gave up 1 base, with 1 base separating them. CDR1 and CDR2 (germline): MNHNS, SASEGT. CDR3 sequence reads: CASSEASYNSPLHF. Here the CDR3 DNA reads TGTGCCAGCAGTGAAGCGTCCTATAATTCACCCCTCCACTTT.

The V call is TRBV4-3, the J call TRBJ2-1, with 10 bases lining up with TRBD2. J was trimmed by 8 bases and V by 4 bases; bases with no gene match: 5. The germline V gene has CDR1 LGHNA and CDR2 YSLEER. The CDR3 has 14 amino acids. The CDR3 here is CASSRETSGYEQFF. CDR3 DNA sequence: TGCGCCAGCAGCCGAGAGACTAGCGGGTATGAGCAGTTCTTC.

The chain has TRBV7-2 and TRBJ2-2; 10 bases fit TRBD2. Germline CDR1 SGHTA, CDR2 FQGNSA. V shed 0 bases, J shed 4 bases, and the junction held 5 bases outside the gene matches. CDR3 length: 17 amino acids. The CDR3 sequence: CASSLAASGGGTGELFF. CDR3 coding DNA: TGTGCCAGCAGCTTAGCTGCTAGCGGGGGAGGCACCGGGGAGCTGTTTTTT.

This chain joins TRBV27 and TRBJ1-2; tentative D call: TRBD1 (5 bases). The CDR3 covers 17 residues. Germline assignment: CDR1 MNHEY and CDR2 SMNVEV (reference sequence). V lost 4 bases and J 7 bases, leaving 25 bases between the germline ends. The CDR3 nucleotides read TGTGCCAGCAGTTCCCTTACTGAGGGGCCCTTTAAAGGTGGCTACACCTTC. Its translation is CASSSLTEGPFKGGYTF.